This T cell receptor (beta chain) was sequenced in a study of blood T cells in healthy people across ages. The CDR3 loop spans 13 amino acids. V was clipped by 4 bases and J by 4 bases, with 10 bases between them. Germline-derived CDR1 and CDR2 are SEHNR and FQNEAQ (reference sequence). Next came a second PCR, run for 7 to 11 cycles, which used a sample-barcoded 5' primer along with a J-beta primer mix. Each cDNA was tagged by a template-switch adaptor containing 12 random nucleotides. Each CDR3 protein gets one entry after TCRdb re-called the 5' RACE reads with MiXCR. The table has around 1,800,000 distinct CDR3 sequences, roughly 43% seen once; the top ten hold 20% to 25%.

The clonotype originates from a human donor in good health. The J gene is TRBJ1-2, the V gene TRBV7-9, with D maybe TRBD1 (5 bases). Sequencing was performed on blood. CDR3 in DNA: TGTGCCAGCAGCTCGACAGCCAGCTATGGCTACACCTTC. It yields the protein CASSSTASYGYTF.